This T cell receptor (beta chain) emerged from a study of CD8 T cells in ankylosing spondylitis. Whole-study findings and limits: Several of the motif variants were reported before in synovial fluid and blood from reactive arthritis. Ankylosing spondylitis blood seemed to carry a telltale TCR beta motif made of several highly homologous variants.

This clonotype has a handful of counts. The antigen is undetermined. The authors made TCR beta libraries by quantitative 5'-RACE with molecular barcodes. TCRdb reprocessed the 5' RACE reads with MiXCR, giving one entry per CDR3 protein. The profile shows 350,000 to 450,000 distinct CDR3 sequences, roughly a quarter of them singletons. The CDR3 is made up of 14 amino acids. Germline assignment: CDR1 SGHTA and CDR2 FQGNSA. V dropped 1 base and J dropped 3; count of bases not matched to a gene: 3. This chain connects TRBV7-2 to TRBJ2-7, with 7 bases matching TRBD2. The material sequenced was blood, either unsorted or a sorted T cell fraction (not recorded which). This sequence originates from a male donor with ankylosing spondylitis. CDR3 in amino acids: CASSLGREIYEQYF. The CDR3 DNA sequence: TGTGCCAGCAGCTTAGGGCGGGAGATCTACGAGCAGTACTTC.